This T cell receptor (beta chain) was sequenced for a study of T cells after yellow fever vaccination. TCRdb analysed the 5' RACE reads with MiXCR anew, one entry per CDR3 protein. Of about 630,000 distinct CDR3 sequences listed, over 9% are singletons. The sample holds a few counts of this clonotype. V lost 4 bases, J lost 6 bases, and 18 bases stayed unmatched. Germline lookup yields CDR1 SGHRS and CDR2 YFSETQ. The CDR3 length is 19 residues. Here the sequenced sample was PBMCs, taken on the day of the yellow fever booster vaccination. The sequence was obtained from a man younger than 45 who received the YFV17D yellow fever vaccine. The rearrangement links TRBV5-1 to TRBJ2-5, with 13 bases fitting TRBD2. CDR3 nucleotide sequence: TGCGCCAGCAGCCCCGGGACTAGCGGGGATTCGGGTTATGGGAAGACCCAGTACTTC. It yields the protein CASSPGTSGDSGYGKTQYF.